This entry describes one T cell receptor beta chain. The table lists this clone with a few counts. This receptor's antigen is unknown. No base quality values were provided; no much bigger clone lies one nucleotide off. This specimen comes from a study of CD8+ T cells in alopecia areata (dated by TCRdb to the late 2010s). Study-wide context: Treated patients were enrolled in an open-label pilot trial of oral tofacitinib at 5 to 10 mg twice daily for moderate-to-severe alopecia areata. Patients received tofacitinib for 6 to 18 months and were then followed off drug for 6 months to check for delayed response and recurrence. The SALT score, which quantifies the percentage of affected scalp surface area, was used to measure disease severity in treated patients. High-throughput TCRbeta sequencing was used to examine T cell clonal expansion in alopecia areata in both the C3H/HeJ mouse model and human patients. Human TCRbeta sequencing covered scalp tissue and sorted CD4+ and CD8+ peripheral blood T cells from patchy and totalis/universalis alopecia areata patients and healthy controls. Biopsies were taken from tofacitinib-treated patients at baseline and again at 4 and 24 weeks into treatment, and several of those patients also had a later scalp biopsy. Clonality in the scalp was compared among normal scalp (n=4), patchy alopecia areata scalp (n=8), and alopecia totalis/universalis scalp (n=8). RNA was extracted with the PAXgene miRNA kit for fixed scalp, the miRNeasy kit for PBMCs, and the RNeasy kit for mouse skin. TCRbeta CDR3 regions were amplified by immunoSEQ multiplex PCR with 35 Vbeta forward and 13 Jbeta reverse primers.

The CDR3 runs 14 residues from the cysteine to the phenylalanine. The sequence is cut down to CDR3 DNA, 42 bases in frame from base 1. V loses 0 bases, J loses 5 bases, and the germline ends lie 10 bases apart. The germline V gene encodes CDR1 MGHRA and CDR2 YSYEKL. The paper as a whole reports these results and caveats: Scalp TCR repertoire analysis is complicated because resident alphabeta T cells in normal human skin are also sequenced, whereas mouse skin is dominated by gammadelta T cells. Tofacitinib significantly decreased scalp clonality and the number of expanded CD8+ clones among the top 100 scalp clones. Because the treated cohort was small and had just a single nonresponder, larger studies are needed to establish links between baseline CD8+ expansion and response. Shared TCR sequences between patients were less evident than in mice, which may be partly attributable to HLA diversity in the patient population. Higher clonality and more expanded CD8+ clones were observed in lesional scalp than in normal scalp, particularly in alopecia totalis/universalis, a finding suggestive of antigenic drive. During tofacitinib treatment, many expanded lesional clones stuck around in both scalp and blood, and this persistence may partly explain why relapse happens after treatment is stopped.

Reading the label with the study, this specimen's time point is: 4 weeks on oral tofacitinib. The intended sense of this specimen's treatment or condition label: oral pan-JAK inhibitor, 5-10 mg twice daily. From alopecia areata patients, peripheral blood was collected along with lesional scalp punch biopsies. PBMCs were isolated by density centrifugation and stained for CD3, CD4 and CD8, and CD4+ and CD8+ T cells were sorted on a FACSAria. Library method: the immunoSEQ multiplex PCR assay. RNA was extracted from all samples and reverse transcribed into cDNA as template for TCR sequencing. First-strand cDNA was synthesized using SuperScript III with a 2:1 mix of oligo-dT and random hexamers. A synthetic immune receptor repertoire was used to assess amplification bias, and residual bias was removed computationally. The paper's processing steps were these. Raw reads were preprocessed to remove errors, and CDR3 was defined according to IMGT conventions as the region from the conserved cysteine to phenylalanine. To get clonality, Shannon entropy was normalized by log2 of the number of productive unique TCRs and the result was subtracted from 1. Whether each scalp clone was CD4 or CD8 was inferred by checking scalp TCRbeta sequences against the CD4 and CD8 repertoires from sorted blood. The source is immuneACCESS, and TCRdb retained only in-frame sequences with V and J called. Part of the clones is not carried over; for the studies checked, unresolved V genes explain less than half of this, and the remainder is unexplained. V, J and clone size were drawn from that table, and D and trimming were deduced from the DNA. The sample yields around 70,000 clones; over 25% were counted once. Together, the top ten hold 15% of the sample.

This TCR derives from a human donor with alopecia areata. The V and J segments used are TRBV4-1 and TRBJ2-5, with an unclear D gene assignment. The input for sequencing was CD8+ T cells sorted from blood, taken at week 4, from a patient treated with tofacitinib. The CDR3 in this case is CASSQEKYPETQYF. The bases are TGCGCCAGCAGCCAAGAGAAATACCCGGAGACCCAGTACTTC.